The sequence of this T cell receptor (beta chain) was determined in a study of OX40 agonist ivuxolimab in advanced cancers. Study-wide background: The drug used for patients, ivuxolimab, was an agonistic anti-OX40 (CD134) antibody. Study-wide results and limits: On average, CD8+ T cells showed a greater number of expanded clones than CD4+. Low levels of normalized T-cell clonal expansion also appeared in some nonresponders. At 0.1 to 3.0 mg/kg and by week 6, CD4+ and CD8+ T cells in the blood had expanded clonally.

With 6 bases clipped from V and 3 bases from J, the junction kept 10 bases outside the gene matches. This CDR3 spans 17 amino acids. The V gene's germline CDR1 is KGHSH and CDR2 LQKENI. The assay was immunoSEQ multiplex PCR, and TCRdb's table has in-frame clones only and misses some. The data hold 25,000 or so clones, with roughly three quarters observed a single time. With regard to this clone: Its antigen is undetermined.

The clonotype originates from an adult with an advanced solid tumor such as melanoma, head and neck, liver or kidney cancer. The J gene is TRBJ2-1, the V gene TRBV18; TRBD2 matches at 11 bases. Sample: CD4+ or CD8+ T cells sorted from blood, taken in a trial of the OX40 agonist ivuxolimab. Written as DNA, the CDR3 is TGTGCCAGCTCCCCGCCCCTAGCGGGAGGTAGCTACAATGAGCAGTTCTTC. It specifies CASSPPLAGGSYNEQFF. The full variable domain, in which reference TRBV18 and TRBJ2-1 provide the parts outside the CDR3, is NAGVMQNPRHLVRRRGQEARLRCSPMKGHSHVYWYRQLPEEGLKFMVYLQKENIIDESGMPKERFSAEFPKEGPSILRIQQVVRGDSAAYFCASSPPLAGGSYNEQFFGPGTRLTVL.